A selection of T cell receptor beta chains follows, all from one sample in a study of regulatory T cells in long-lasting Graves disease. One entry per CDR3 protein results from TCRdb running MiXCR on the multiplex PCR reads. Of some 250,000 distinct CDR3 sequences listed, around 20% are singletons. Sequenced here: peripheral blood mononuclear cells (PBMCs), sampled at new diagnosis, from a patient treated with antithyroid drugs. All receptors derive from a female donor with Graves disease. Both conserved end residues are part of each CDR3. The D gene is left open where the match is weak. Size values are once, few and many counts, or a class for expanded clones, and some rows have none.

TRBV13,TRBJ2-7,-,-,TGTGCCAGCAGCTTACAGGGTAAAGGCACCTCCTACGAGCAGTACTTC,CASSLQGKGTSYEQYF
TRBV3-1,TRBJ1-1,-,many,TGTGCCAGCAGTCGCCCCGGTGAAACTGAAGCTTTCTTT,CASSRPGETEAFF
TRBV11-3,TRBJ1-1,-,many,TGTGCCAGCAGCTTAGGGGAGGGCCCCGAAGCTTTCTTT,CASSLGEGPEAFF
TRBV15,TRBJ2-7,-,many,TGTGCCACCAGCAGAGTCTACACAGGATACGAGCAGTACTTC,CATSRVYTGYEQYF
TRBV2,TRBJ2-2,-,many,TGTGCCAGCAGTGTGCTGCAAACTCGCACCGGGGAGCTGTTTTTT,CASSVLQTRTGELFF
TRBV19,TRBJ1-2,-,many,TGTGCCAGTAGGGCCAGAAGTAACTATGGCTACACCTTC,CASRARSNYGYTF
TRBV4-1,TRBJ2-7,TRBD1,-,TGCGCCAGCAGCGTGGGGACAGCGAGCTCCTACGAGCAGTACTTC,CASSVGTASSYEQYF
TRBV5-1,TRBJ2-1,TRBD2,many,TGCGCCAGCAGCCCCTCGGGGGGAGGAACCTACAATGAGCAGTTCTTC,CASSPSGGGTYNEQFF
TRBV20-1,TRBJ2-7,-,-,TGCAGTACCAAATCAGGGGTTCGAGGCGAGCAGTACTTC,CSTKSGVRGEQYF
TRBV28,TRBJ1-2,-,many,TGTGCCAGCAGTTTATCGTTGGGCTTCTCGGGGGGTAACTATGGCTACACCTTC,CASSLSLGFSGGNYGYTF
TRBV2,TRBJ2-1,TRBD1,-,TGTGCCAGCAGTCCCGCCGGGACAGGGTGGAATGAGCAGTTCTTC,CASSPAGTGWNEQFF
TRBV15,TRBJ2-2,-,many,TGTGCCACCAGCAGAGACCTCGCAACCGGGGAGCTGTTTTTT,CATSRDLATGELFF
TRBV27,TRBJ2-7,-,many,TGTGCCAGCAGTTTGCAGGGGGGCTACGAGCAGTACTTC,CASSLQGGYEQYF
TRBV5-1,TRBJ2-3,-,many,TGCGCCAGCAGCCCGGGATCAGATACGCAGTATTTT,CASSPGSDTQYF
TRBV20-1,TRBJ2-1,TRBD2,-,TGCAGTGCCCCAAGTCTAGCGGGAGGCCATGAGCAGTTCTTC,CSAPSLAGGHEQFF
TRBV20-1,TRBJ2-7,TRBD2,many,TGCAGTGCTAGAAATTCCGGACTAGCGGGGGACTACGAGCAGTACTTC,CSARNSGLAGDYEQYF
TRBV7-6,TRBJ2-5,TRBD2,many,TGTGCCAGCAGCCTCTGGGAGGGCGAGACCCAGTACTTC,CASSLWEGETQYF
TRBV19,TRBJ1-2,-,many,TGTGCCAGTAGTATTACAGGTCGGGGATATGGCTACACCTTC,CASSITGRGYGYTF
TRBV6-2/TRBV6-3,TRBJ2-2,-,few,TGTGCCAGCAGTTACAAGCCCCGCGGCACCGGGGAGCTGTTTTTT,CASSYKPRGTGELFF
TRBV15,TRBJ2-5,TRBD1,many,TGTGCCACCGGACTCTCAGGGGGCGCGGAGGAGACCCAGTACTTC,CATGLSGGAEETQYF
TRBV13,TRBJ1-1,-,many,TGTGCCAGCAGCTCGGGTTGGACTGAAGCTTTCTTT,CASSSGWTEAFF
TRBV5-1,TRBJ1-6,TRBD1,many,TGCGCCAGCAGTGCAGGGGGCAATTCACCCCTCCACTTT,CASSAGGNSPLHF
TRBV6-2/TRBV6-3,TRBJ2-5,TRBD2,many,TGTGCCAGCAGACATAGACTAGCGGAACAAGAGACCCAGTACTTC,CASRHRLAEQETQYF
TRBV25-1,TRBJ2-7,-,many,TGTGCCAGCAGTTCCTACCCTTACCGGGGTTGGAGGTGCGAGCAGTACTTC,CASSSYPYRGWRCEQYF
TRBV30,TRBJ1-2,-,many,TGTGCCTGGACAAGGGGCGGAGGCTATGGCTACACCTTC,CAWTRGGGYGYTF
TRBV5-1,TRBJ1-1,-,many,TGCGCCAGCAGCTCACAGAACACTGAAGCTTTCTTT,CASSSQNTEAFF
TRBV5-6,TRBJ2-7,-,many,TGTGCCAGCAGCTTTGGCGGAGCTGGCTACGAGCAGTACTTC,CASSFGGAGYEQYF
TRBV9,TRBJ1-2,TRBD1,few,TGTGCCAGCAGCACTGAGACAGGGGACTATAGCTACACCTTC,CASSTETGDYSYTF
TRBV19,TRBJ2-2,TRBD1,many,TGTGCCAGTAGTTCAGACCGGGACAGGGTAATGGCCGGGGAGCTGTTTTTT,CASSSDRDRVMAGELFF
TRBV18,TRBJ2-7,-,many,TGTGCCAGCTCACCACGGCAGCACCCCTACGAGCAGTACTTC,CASSPRQHPYEQYF
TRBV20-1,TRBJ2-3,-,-,TGCAGTGCTGGCGCGGCAGAGTCTAGCACAGATACGCAGTACTTT,CSAGAAESSTDTQYF
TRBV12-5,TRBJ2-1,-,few,TGTGCTAGTGGTTTAGGGAGTGGGGATGAGCAGTTCTTC,CASGLGSGDEQFF
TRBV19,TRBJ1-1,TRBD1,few,TGTGCCAGTAGTGCGCCGACAGGGCGAGGGGAAGCTTTCTTT,CASSAPTGRGEAFF
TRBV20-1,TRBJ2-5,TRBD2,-,TGCAGTGCTAGCGGGACTAGCGGGGGCGGAAGAAGAGAGACCCAGTACTTC,CSASGTSGGGRRETQYF
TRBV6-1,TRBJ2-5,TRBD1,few,TGTGCCAGCACCTCGACAGGGGACGAGACCCAGTACTTC,CASTSTGDETQYF
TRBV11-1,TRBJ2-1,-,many,TGTGCCAGCAGCTACTCCGGTGGCGGTGCCGATGAGCAGTTCTTC,CASSYSGGGADEQFF
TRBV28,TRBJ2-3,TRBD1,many,TGTGCCAGCAGGCCGACAGGGGTGACAGATACGCAGTATTTT,CASRPTGVTDTQYF
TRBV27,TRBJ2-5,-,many,TGTGCCAGCACCCAGACCTACAGGGATCGGGAGACCCAGTACTTC,CASTQTYRDRETQYF
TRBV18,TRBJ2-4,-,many,TGTGCCAGCTCCCAACGGACCTCCGGGGTTTCCAAAAACATTCAGTACTTC,CASSQRTSGVSKNIQYF
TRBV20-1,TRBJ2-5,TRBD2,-,TGCAGTGCTGTCATGGCGGGGGAAGAGACCCAGTACTTC,CSAVMAGEETQYF
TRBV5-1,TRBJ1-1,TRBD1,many,TGCGCCAGCAGCTTGGCCCGGGACAGGGGGGAAGCTTTCTTT,CASSLARDRGEAFF
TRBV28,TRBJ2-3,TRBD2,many,TGTGCCAGCAGTTTGGGGCTAGCGGGGGGGGGCACAGATACGCAGTATTTT,CASSLGLAGGGTDTQYF
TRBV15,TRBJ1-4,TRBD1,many,TGTGCCACCAGCAGAGCGGGACAGGGGTATGAAAAACTGTTTTTT,CATSRAGQGYEKLFF
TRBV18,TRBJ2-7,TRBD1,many,TGTGCCAGCTCACCACGCGGTTCCGGGACAGGGGGCTACGAGCAGTACTTC,CASSPRGSGTGGYEQYF
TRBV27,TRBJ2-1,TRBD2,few,TGTGCCAGCACCTCCCCGGGACTAGCGTCGCAGGAGCAGTTCTTC,CASTSPGLASQEQFF
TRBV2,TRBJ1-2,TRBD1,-,TGTGCCAGCGGCCGCCCCGGGACAGGGGCAAGTGGCTACACCTTC,CASGRPGTGASGYTF
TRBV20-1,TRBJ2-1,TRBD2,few,TGCAGTGCTAGTCGCGGGAGTAGGTACAATGAGCAGTTCTTC,CSASRGSRYNEQFF
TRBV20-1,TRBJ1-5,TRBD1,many,TGCAGTGCTCTAACCACAAACAGGGGGCGACTCCATAGCAATCAGCCCCAGCATTTT,CSALTTNRGRLHSNQPQHF
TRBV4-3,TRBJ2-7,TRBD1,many,TGCGCCAGCAGCCAAGAGAAATCGACAGGGCGATTGGCGATCCAGTACTTC,CASSQEKSTGRLAIQYF
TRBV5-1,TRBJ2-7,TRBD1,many,TGCGCCAGCAGCATTGGGACAGGGGGTCTTTCCTACGAGCAGTACTTC,CASSIGTGGLSYEQYF